Presented here are 20 T cell receptor beta chains from one specimen sequenced in a study of immune heterogeneity within non-small cell lung tumors. Bulk tumor genomic DNA, 500 to 750 ng per sample, was used as template. Several widely spaced biopsies per primary tumor were taken during surgery. Those enrolled were patients newly diagnosed with untreated non-small cell lung cancer and undergoing curative surgery. Multiplex PCR was performed with 32 V and 13 J primers, and it amplified TCR beta CDR3. Each CDR3 protein is one row after TCRdb ran MiXCR on the multiplex PCR reads. Of fewer than 12,000 distinct CDR3 sequences listed, less than 30% were seen once; the top ten hold 6.5% to 9.5%. The material sequenced was lung tumor tissue. All receptors come from a woman in her sixties with non-small cell lung cancer.

On this clonotype itself: This may be a read error, as it is one base from a much larger clone. This chain uses TRBV30 with TRBJ1-5; D is possibly TRBD1 (6 bases). Germline V CDR1 and CDR2: GTSNPN, SVGIG (reference sequence). The ends were cut back, 1 base at V and 2 bases at J, with 18 bases in the middle. This CDR3 spans 17 amino acids. The CDR3 region is CAWSAPWGGTGNQPQHF. Here the CDR3 DNA reads TGTGCCTGGAGTGCCCCCTGGGGGGGCACCGGCAATCAGCCCCAGCATTTT.

This clonotype was counted ten times or more. V and J are TRBV6-2 or TRBV6-3 and TRBJ2-1, with 9 bases identical to TRBD1. The CDR3 is 13 residues long. The germline CDR1 and CDR2 sequences are MNHEY and SVGEGT. This chain's CDR3 is CATLGQGRHEQFF. As DNA, the CDR3 is TGTGCAACCCTAGGACAGGGGAGGCATGAGCAGTTCTTC.

This clonotype is categorized as medium-sized (0.01 to 0.1%). The rearrangement links TRBV6-1 to TRBJ1-5; D gene unclear. CDR3 length equals 20 residues. Between the trimmed V and J ends, which lost 6 bases and 0 bases, there was a span of 27 bases. Germline values: CDR1 MNHNS, CDR2 SASEGT. The CDR3 sequence is CASRDRSDPGMFVSNQPQHF. CDR3 nucleotide sequence: TGTGCCAGCAGGGACCGATCCGATCCGGGTATGTTCGTTAGCAATCAGCCCCAGCATTTT.

The chain couples TRBV10-3 to TRBJ1-5; no reliable D call. The CDR3 has 13 residues. Germline V lookup: CDR1 ENHRY, CDR2 SYGVKD. Trimming shortened V by 10 bases and J by 5 bases, and 15 bases separated the two germline ends. CDR3 residues: CASSIKEDQPQHF. The CDR3 DNA reads TGTGCCAGCTCTATCAAGGAAGATCAGCCCCAGCATTTT.

This clonotype is medium-sized. The chain employs TRBV6-2 or TRBV6-3 and TRBJ1-5, with D possibly being TRBD1 (5 bases). In germline, CDR1 is MNHEY, CDR2 SVGEGT. The length of the CDR3 is 15 residues. The V end was cut by 3 bases, the J end by 3 bases, with 12 bases between. CDR3 nucleotides: TGTGCCAGCAGTTATGCAGGGTGGGACAATCAGCCCCAGCATTTT. Translating it yields CASSYAGWDNQPQHF.

This rearrangement joins TRBV28 to TRBJ2-7; D perhaps matches TRBD2 (6 bases). V was pared by 8 bases and J by 0 bases, with 17 bases between. This CDR3 comprises 15 residues. CDR1 MDHEN and CDR2 SYDVKM come from the germline V gene. The CDR3 sequence: CASRSNSGISYEQYF. DNA of the CDR3: TGTGCCAGCCGCTCGAATAGCGGCATCTCCTACGAGCAGTACTTC. Combining the CDR3 with reference TRBV28 and TRBJ2-7 gives the whole variable domain DVKVTQSSRYLVKRTGEKVFLECVQDMDHENMFWYRQDPGLGLRLIYFSYDVKMKEKGDIPEGYSVSREKKERFSLILESASTNQTSMYLCASRSNSGISYEQYFGPGTRLTVT.

This clonotype has ten or more counts. The chain has TRBV28 and TRBJ1-6; weak D call: TRBD1 (5 bases). Trimming took 7 bases from V and 7 from J, leaving 8 bases between them. Germline CDR1 reads MDHEN; CDR2 reads SYDVKM. CDR3 length: 12 amino acids. This chain's CDR3 is CASTQGNSPLHF. The CDR3, as DNA: TGTGCCAGCACCCAGGGAAATTCACCCCTCCACTTT.

Ten or more counts support this clonotype. The chain uses TRBV28 and TRBJ2-3, with 11 nucleotides matching TRBD2. This CDR3 contains 15 residues. The germline gives CDR1 MDHEN, CDR2 SYDVKM. J gave up 6 bases and V 6 bases, and 8 bases lay outside the gene matches. CDR3 sequence: CASREGSGRADTQYF. DNA of the CDR3: TGTGCCAGCAGGGAGGGTAGCGGGAGGGCGGATACGCAGTATTTT.

Remarks on this clonotype: A much larger clone differs by one base, so this may be a read error. This chain uses TRBV30 with TRBJ1-2; D is undetermined. Germline CDR1 and CDR2: GTSNPN and SVGIG (reference sequence). The ends were cut back, 2 bases at V and 4 bases at J, with 14 bases in the middle. The CDR3 length is 14 residues. CDR3 amino acids: CAWSTLGCPYGYTF. The CDR3 region has the DNA TGTGCCTGGAGTACACTGGGGTGCCCCTATGGCTACACCTTC.

By share, this clonotype counts as medium-sized. The rearrangement links TRBV11-2 to TRBJ2-1; 10 bases are a match to TRBD2. Germline V gives CDR1 SGHAT, CDR2 FQNNGV. There are 16 residues in the CDR3. V dropped 4 bases and J dropped 3; count of bases not matched to a gene: 6. The CDR3 region has the DNA TGTGCCAGCAGCTACGTAGCGGGAGGTTTCTACAATGAGCAGTTCTTC. Residues: CASSYVAGGFYNEQFF. Drawing the rest from reference TRBV11-2 and TRBJ2-1, the complete variable domain is EAGVAQSPRYKIIEKRQSVAFWCNPISGHATLYWYQQILGQGPKLLIQFQNNGVVDDSQLPKDRFSAERLKGVDSTLKIQPAKLEDSAVYLCASSYVAGGFYNEQFFGPGTRLTVL.

In its sample, this clonotype is medium-sized. The V gene is TRBV2, the J gene TRBJ2-3; 8 bases agree with TRBD2. This CDR3 contains 15 residues. V dropped 4 bases and J dropped 5; count of bases not matched to a gene: 8. The germline gives CDR1 SNHLY, CDR2 FYNNEI. The CDR3 protein is CASSVSGSSVDTQYF. In nucleotides, the CDR3 is TGTGCCAGCAGTGTGAGCGGGAGTAGCGTAGATACGCAGTATTTT. Together with reference TRBV2 and TRBJ2-3, the CDR3 gives the full variable domain: EPEVTQTPSHQVTQMGQEVILRCVPISNHLYFYWYRQILGQKVEFLVSFYNNEISEKSEIFDDQFSVERPDGSNFTLKIRSTKLEDSAMYFCASSVSGSSVDTQYFGPGTRLTVL.

The rearrangement joins TRBV28 to TRBJ1-2; 10 nucleotides line up with TRBD1. V trimming: 5 bases; J trimming: 4 bases; junction bases outside the gene matches: 7. Germline V CDR1 and CDR2: MDHEN, SYDVKM. The CDR3 is 15 residues long. The CDR3 loop is CASSLTGGLRYGYTF. In DNA, the CDR3 is TGTGCCAGCAGTCTGACAGGGGGCCTGCGCTATGGCTACACCTTC.

A word on this clonotype: Given a much more abundant clone one base away, this may be a read error. The chain has TRBV7-9 and TRBJ2-1; possible D gene TRBD2, 6 bases. V lost 6 bases to trimming and J lost 2 bases, with 11 bases between them. The germline CDR1 and CDR2 sequences are SEHNR and FQNEAQ (reference sequence). The CDR3 runs 14 residues. The CDR3 bases are TGTGCCAGCAGGCGGGACGGAGCCTACAATGAGCAGTTCTTC. The encoded protein is CASRRDGAYNEQFF.

This clonotype has more than one count but fewer than ten. A much larger clone sits a single nucleotide away, making a read error possible. Here the CDR3 reads CATSNGTASGNTEAFF. In DNA, the CDR3 is TGTGCCACCAGTAATGGAACAGCCTCGGGGAACACTGAAGCTTTCTTT. The chain employs TRBV24-1 and TRBJ1-1; no definite D call. Per the germline V gene, CDR1 is KGHDR and CDR2 is SFDVKD. V was shortened by 6 bases and J by 1 base, with 17 bases between the two germline ends. The CDR3 is 16 amino acids.

This clonotype is labeled medium-sized. The genes are TRBV5-1 and TRBJ1-6; D remains unclear. The V end was cut by 0 bases, the J end by 10 bases, with 5 bases between. The CDR3 spans 12 residues. Germline V gene data show CDR1 as SGHRS and CDR2 as YFSETQ. The DNA of the CDR3 is TGCGCCAGCAGCTTGGAAGGGTCACCCCTCCACTTT. Translating gives CASSLEGSPLHF.

A word on this clonotype: A much larger clone sits a single nucleotide away, making a read error possible. The chain recombines TRBV5-1 with TRBJ1-1; D uncertain. Trimming pared 0 bases from V and 4 bases from J, leaving 10 bases between. Germline CDR1 reads SGHRS; CDR2 reads YFSETQ. There are 14 residues in the CDR3. CDR3 DNA sequence: TGCGCCAGCAGCTTGGAAGAGGGAGCCACTGAAGCTTTCTTT. It is translated as CASSLEEGATEAFF.

This clonotype is medium-sized within its sample. The chain recombines TRBV15 with TRBJ1-4; no reliable D call. This CDR3 is built from 16 residues. V lost 0 bases and J 8 bases, leaving 16 bases between the germline ends. The germline V gene encodes CDR1 LNHNV and CDR2 YYDKDF (reference sequence). CDR3 sequence reads: CATSRDNGPSWEKLFF. In DNA form, the CDR3 reads TGTGCCACCAGCAGAGATAACGGTCCCTCGTGGGAAAAACTGTTTTTT.

In this sample, this clonotype turned up many times. V and J are TRBV30 and TRBJ2-3; 10 bases map to TRBD1. The V and J ends lost 0 bases and 3 bases, in that order; junction bases with no gene match: 6. The CDR3 has 16 residues. Germline V gives CDR1 GTSNPN, CDR2 SVGIG (reference sequence). Written as DNA, the CDR3 is TGTGCCTGGAGTGTACGGACAGGGGGTTATACAGATACGCAGTATTTT. This gives the protein CAWSVRTGGYTDTQYF.

Turning to this clonotype: A much larger clone lies a single base off, so this may be a read error. This rearrangement joins TRBV6-2 or TRBV6-3 to TRBJ2-2, with 8 positions matching TRBD2. Germline CDR1 and CDR2: MNHEY and SVGEGT. CDR3 size: 15 residues. CDR3 residues: CASRLLAGRTVELFF. CDR3 bases: TGTGCCAGCAGACTCCTAGCGGGTAGAACCGTGGAGCTGTTTTTT.

V usage is TRBV5-1 and J usage is TRBJ1-3; D remains ambiguous. V was clipped by 0 bases and J by 4 bases, with 14 bases between them. Per germline, CDR1 SGHRS and CDR2 YFSETQ. This CDR3 is built from 16 residues. In nucleotides, the CDR3 is TGCGCCAGCAGCTTGGACCGGCGGGGTCACGGAAACACCATATATTTT. It translates to CASSLDRRGHGNTIYF.